Reported below is one T cell receptor beta chain. Its antigen is still unknown. No per-base quality is available; no much larger clone lies one base away. The library was produced with the immunoSEQ multiplex PCR assay. For the multiplex PCR, a mixture combining 60 forward primers for TCR Vbeta segments and 13 reverse primers for TCR Jbeta segments was used. The CDR3 region of rearranged TCR beta genes was amplified from genomic DNA with a multiplex PCR assay. The amplified TCR beta libraries were sequenced on the Illumina HiSeq System as 87-base-pair reads. The original pipeline was this. A later analysis counted tens of millions of unique TCR beta chains across the 650 to 700 repertoires, and approximately 11 million of these chains were shared by at least two donors. Raw reads were error-corrected and collapsed into unique sequences with a nearest-neighbor algorithm that merged closely related sequences to remove PCR and sequencing errors. CDR3 sequences were aligned to IMGT reference sequences to assign V, D and J gene segments. For a sequence to be retained, a match of at least six nucleotides to both a V gene segment and a J gene segment was required. A rearrangement counted as productive if the CDR3 had no stop codons and remained in frame with V and J, and every other rearrangement counted as non-productive. Following IMGT convention, CDR3 was defined as the stretch from the second conserved V-encoded cysteine up to the conserved J-encoded phenylalanine. The earlier analysis of about 620 of the donors excluded sequences that lacked an unambiguous match to a single V gene segment. In an earlier analysis of 587 of the donors, a V segment was called functional when productive rearrangements were above 56.7%, and segregating when the standard deviation between donors exceeded 5%. To diagnose cytomegalovirus status from the catalog of TCR beta chain sequences, a statistical classification framework was built. A later analysis assigned V and J genes by comparing TCR nucleotide sequences with IMGT/GENE-DB human TR gene sequences. Using the TCRdist pipeline, a later analysis assigned CDR3 sequences along with most-parsimonious VDJ recombination scenarios. In a later analysis, each TCR beta chain was defined by its CDR3 amino acid sequence together with its V-gene family, and reads lacking a unique V-gene family were excluded. In a later analysis, approximately 590 highly shared, low-generation-probability nucleotide sequences were removed to address suspected cross-contamination and a sequencing artifact. A later analysis calculated a clonal expansion index for each public chain from normalized within-repertoire ranks of inferred template counts. Generation probabilities in a later analysis came from a VDJ recombination model fitted to out-of-frame rearrangements, and those results were checked against IGoR. In a later analysis, hypergeometric tests were used to score TCR-TCR, TCR-HLA and TCR-CMV co-occurrence, with a repertoire-size bias correction applied to TCR pairs. A later analysis estimated false discovery rates by permuting HLA or CMV assignments 20 times. In a later analysis, co-occurring TCRs were grouped using DBSCAN, with TCRdist sequence similarity added in when clustering inside HLA-allele-positive subsets. Co-occurrence clustering excluded repertoires with fewer than 30,000 or more than 120,000 public chains, plus five with anomalous nucleotide sharing. The immuneACCESS repertoire file appears here via TCRdb, limited to in-frame rearrangements. These files lack a portion of the clones; in checked studies, under half of the deficit traces to unresolved V genes, and the cause of the others is not known. D and trimming come from the DNA, and the V and J calls and clone size come from that table. Here the sample has roughly 160,000 clones; approximately 80% occur a single time. The ten biggest clones cover 8% to 10% of the sample.

In total, approximately 610 healthy bone marrow donors made up the cohort. At the time of sampling, all cohort members were nominally healthy, though unrecorded immune exposures were likely present. The donor tested CMV seropositive, placing the donor among the 290 or so seropositive members of the cohort. A peripheral blood sample was provided by each donor, and peripheral blood mononuclear cells were used for TCR beta sequencing. The Qiagen DNeasy Blood Extraction Kit was used to extract genomic DNA from the blood cell samples. This specimen belongs to a study of cytomegalovirus exposure and HLA in healthy donors (TCRdb year 2017). Regarding the study in general: An earlier analysis of approximately 640 of the donors reported roughly 270 Gb of sequence data and roughly 110 million unique TCR beta sequences from about 180 million T cells. The study aimed to test whether cataloging public T cell receptors could reveal signatures of past pathogen exposure. Several DR-DQ haplotypes were treated as single units for association and clustering because of strong linkage in the cohort. In the later analysis, no new phenotypic data were used to find candidate immune exposures; instead, reliance was placed on TCR beta sequences and their occurrence across donors. HLA typing included class I and class II loci at four-digit resolution. A separate validation cohort of roughly 130 different subjects was used in addition to the 666-subject first cohort. An early release covering roughly 580 HLA-typed donors comprised 250 to 350 gigabases of sequencing data and tens of millions of unique TCR sequences. A later genetic analysis took genome-wide SNP genotypes for about 55% of the 666 donors and used that subset as a discovery cohort. Of the 300 to 450 genotyped donors, approximately 80% fell in the genetic ancestry cluster associated with self-reported Caucasian donors. An earlier analysis of 587 of the donors used high-throughput TCR beta sequencing to judge whether each TCR beta V gene segment behaved as functional or pseudogenic. Using immunosequencing, the study profiled T cell repertoires from 666 subjects and related those repertoires to cytomegalovirus serostatus. The study combined high-throughput TCR immunosequencing, statistical association of individual TCRs with disease status, and machine learning to predict cytomegalovirus infection status. A later analysis re-examined previously published TCR beta repertoires from roughly 720 donors and added high-resolution HLA genotyping to investigate patterns of TCR occurrence. Across some 400 genotyped donors of the cohort, an average of roughly 200,000 unique TCR beta nucleotide sequences per donor were sequenced, and around 19% of those sequences were non-productive. Typing coverage varied by locus: about 620-640 donors for A, B, C, DRB1 and DQB1; 500 to 550 for DQA1; more than 600 for DPA1; some 470 for DPB1. Donor age, sex, ethnicity and CMV serostatus were collected together with the repertoire data. All discovery cohort repertoires had been generated using a single sequencing platform. Beyond this particular receptor, the publication reports: When HLA alleles, especially DR and DQ, strongly co-occurred, TCR associations were difficult to assign to individual alleles. A later analysis found that most CMV-associated TCR beta chains appeared HLA-restricted, with HLA associations seemingly driven largely by CMV exposure. Because HLA typing was missing for some donors at each locus, association tests included only the typed subset. Compared with the approximately 670-donor mean, donors in an Asian-associated ancestry cluster had fewer N-insertions in productive TCRs, according to a later genetic analysis. A later analysis found that HLA-associated TCR beta chains were more clonally expanded and had lower generation probabilities than equally common non-associated chains. Several of the top co-occurrence clusters appeared to be linked to parvovirus B19, influenza, CMV and Epstein-Barr virus, according to a later analysis. CMV serostatus was the only immune exposure information available for the cohort. Broadly in line with IMGT annotations, most TCR beta V segments showed up in productive rearrangements about 87% or about 30% of the time in an earlier analysis of several hundred of the donors. A few of the identified cytomegalovirus-associated TCR beta chains were confirmed in vitro to be specific for cytomegalovirus antigens. In a later analysis, the rate of TCR association differed among HLA loci, with DRB1 alleles having the most associated TCRs and HLA-C alleles having the fewest. A total of 150 to 200 TCR beta chains were listed by the study as associated with cytomegalovirus. The classifier was reported to diagnose cytomegalovirus status with high specificity and sensitivity in both the original cohort and the validation cohort. Because counts were too low, seventeen rarely observed V segments, including chromosome 9 orphons, were left out of the earlier analysis of some 640 of the donors. The cohort was sequenced for TCR beta chains only, and without alpha or paired-chain data the features that could be detected were limited. Most TCR sequences were seen in very few donors, while some public TCRs were found in many individuals. It was suggested by the authors that the approach could potentially be generalized to other disease states and immunological phenotypes. A further reported finding was that TCR beta sequences accurately predicted the HLA-A and HLA-B alleles for most subjects in the first cohort. Linkage disequilibrium might explain the correlated functional status among segregating V segments, but an unknown experimental factor could not be ruled out. Presence/absence analyses assumed roughly uniform sequencing depth across donors, an assumption that may not hold. The sequencing pipeline was judged likely to have produced a cluster of highly shared sequence variants as a technical artifact. The 87-base-pair reads could not distinguish some IMGT-functional V segments, including TRBV6-2 and TRBV6-3, so those segments were excluded. At a false discovery rate of 0.05, a later analysis linked 16,951 TCR beta sequences to specific HLA alleles. An association between a missense DCLRE1C variant and V-gene and J-gene trimming of TCR beta chains was found in a later genetic analysis and replicated in an independent cohort.

CDR1 and CDR2, looked up from the germline V gene, are MNHEY and SVGAGI. V and J lose 6 bases and 2 bases, and a span of 14 bases separates them. Inclusive of the bounding cysteine and phenylalanine, the CDR3 is 14 residues long. Only the CDR3 region is kept as DNA, spanning 42 bases read in frame from base 1. The chain couples TRBV6-5 to TRBJ2-7; a tentative D call is TRBD2 (5 bases match). The sequence derives from a man aged 18 to 29 in good health and CMV-seropositive. Source material: PBMCs. CDR3 loop: CASRQSGFTYEQYF. In nucleotide form, the sequence is TGTGCCAGCAGGCAATCGGGATTTACCTACGAGCAGTACTTC.